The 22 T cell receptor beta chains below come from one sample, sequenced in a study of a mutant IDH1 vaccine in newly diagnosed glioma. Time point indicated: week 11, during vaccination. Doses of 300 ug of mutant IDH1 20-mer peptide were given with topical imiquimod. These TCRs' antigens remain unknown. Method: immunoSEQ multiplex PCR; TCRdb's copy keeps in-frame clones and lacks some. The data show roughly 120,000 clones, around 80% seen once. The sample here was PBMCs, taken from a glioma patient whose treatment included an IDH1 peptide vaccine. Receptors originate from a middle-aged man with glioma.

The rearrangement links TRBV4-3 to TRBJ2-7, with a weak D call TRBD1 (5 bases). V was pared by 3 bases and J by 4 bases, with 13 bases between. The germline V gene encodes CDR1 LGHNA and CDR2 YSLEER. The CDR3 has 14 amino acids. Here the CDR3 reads CASSQGPSFYEQYF. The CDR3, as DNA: TGCGCCAGCAGCCAGGGGCCTTCATTTTACGAGCAGTACTTC.

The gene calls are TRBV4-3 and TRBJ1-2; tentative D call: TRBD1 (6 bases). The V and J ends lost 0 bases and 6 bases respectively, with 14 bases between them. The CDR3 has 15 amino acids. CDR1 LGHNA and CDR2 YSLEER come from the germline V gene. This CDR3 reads CASSQDGRGLDGYTF. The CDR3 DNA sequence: TGCGCCAGCAGCCAAGACGGAAGGGGGTTAGATGGCTACACCTTC.

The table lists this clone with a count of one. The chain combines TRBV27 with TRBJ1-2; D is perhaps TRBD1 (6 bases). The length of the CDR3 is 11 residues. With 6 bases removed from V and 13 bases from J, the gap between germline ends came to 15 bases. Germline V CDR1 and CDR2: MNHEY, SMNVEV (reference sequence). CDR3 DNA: TGTGCCAGCAGCAGGGGTAGTCAATTCACCTTC. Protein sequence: CASSRGSQFTF.

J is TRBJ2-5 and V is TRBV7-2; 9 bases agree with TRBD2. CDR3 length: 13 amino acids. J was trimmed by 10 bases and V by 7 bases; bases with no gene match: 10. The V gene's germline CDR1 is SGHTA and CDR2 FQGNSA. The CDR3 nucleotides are TGTGCCAGCAACCCGGCGGGGGGGAAGGGCCAGTACTTC. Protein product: CASNPAGGKGQYF.

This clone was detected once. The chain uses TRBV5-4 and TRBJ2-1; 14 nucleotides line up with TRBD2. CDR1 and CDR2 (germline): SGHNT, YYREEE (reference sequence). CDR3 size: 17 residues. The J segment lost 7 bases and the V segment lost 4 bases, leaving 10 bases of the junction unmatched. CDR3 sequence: CASSLPPGTSGRNEQFF. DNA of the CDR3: TGTGCCAGCAGCCTGCCCCCCGGGACTAGCGGGAGAAATGAGCAGTTCTTC.

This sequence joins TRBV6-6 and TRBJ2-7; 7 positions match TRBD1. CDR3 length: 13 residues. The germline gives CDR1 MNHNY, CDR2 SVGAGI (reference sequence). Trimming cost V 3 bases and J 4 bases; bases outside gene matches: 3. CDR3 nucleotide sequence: TGTGCCAGCAGTTATCTACAGGGGTACGAGCAGTACTTC. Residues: CASSYLQGYEQYF.

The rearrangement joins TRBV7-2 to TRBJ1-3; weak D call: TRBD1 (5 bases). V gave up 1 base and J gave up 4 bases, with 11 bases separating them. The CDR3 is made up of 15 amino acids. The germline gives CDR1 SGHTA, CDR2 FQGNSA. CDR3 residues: CASSLGPGAGNTIYF. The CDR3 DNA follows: TGTGCCAGCAGCTTAGGCCCCGGGGCAGGAAACACCATATATTTT.

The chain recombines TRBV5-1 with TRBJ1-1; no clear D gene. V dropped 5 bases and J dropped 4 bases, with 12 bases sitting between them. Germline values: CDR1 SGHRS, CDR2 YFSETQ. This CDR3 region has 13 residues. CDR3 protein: CASRPDSATEAFF. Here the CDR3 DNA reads TGCGCCAGCAGACCGGACTCTGCCACTGAAGCTTTCTTT.

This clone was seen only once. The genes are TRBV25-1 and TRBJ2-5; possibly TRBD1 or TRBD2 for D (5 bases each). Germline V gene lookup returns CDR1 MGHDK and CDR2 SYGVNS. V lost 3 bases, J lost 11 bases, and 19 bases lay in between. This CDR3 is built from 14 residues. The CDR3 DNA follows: TGTGCCAGCAGTGACCTGGGACGGGTCATGTCGCAGTACTTC. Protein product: CASSDLGRVMSQYF.

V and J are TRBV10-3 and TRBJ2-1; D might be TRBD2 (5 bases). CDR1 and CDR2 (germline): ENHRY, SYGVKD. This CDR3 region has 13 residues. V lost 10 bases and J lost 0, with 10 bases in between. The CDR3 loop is CASTSISYNEQFF. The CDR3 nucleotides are TGTGCCAGTACTAGTATCTCCTACAATGAGCAGTTCTTC.

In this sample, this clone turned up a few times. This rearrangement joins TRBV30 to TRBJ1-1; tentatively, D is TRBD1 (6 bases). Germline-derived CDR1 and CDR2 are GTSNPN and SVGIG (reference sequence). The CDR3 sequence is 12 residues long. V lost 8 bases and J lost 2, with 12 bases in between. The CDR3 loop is CAHTGINTEAFF. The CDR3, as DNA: TGTGCCCATACAGGGATTAACACTGAAGCTTTCTTT.

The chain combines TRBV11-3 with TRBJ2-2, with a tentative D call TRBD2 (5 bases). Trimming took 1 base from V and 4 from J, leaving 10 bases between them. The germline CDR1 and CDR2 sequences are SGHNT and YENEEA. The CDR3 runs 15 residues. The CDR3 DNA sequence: TGTGCCAGCAGCTTAGGAGGGTCCGGCACCGGGGAGCTGTTTTTT. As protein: CASSLGGSGTGELFF.

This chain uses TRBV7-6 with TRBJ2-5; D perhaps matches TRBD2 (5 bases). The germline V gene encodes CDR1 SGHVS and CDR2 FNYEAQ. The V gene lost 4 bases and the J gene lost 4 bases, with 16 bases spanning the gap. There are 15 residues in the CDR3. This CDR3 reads CASSSDRAAGETQYF. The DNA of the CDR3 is TGTGCCAGCAGCTCCGACCGGGCCGCGGGAGAGACCCAGTACTTC.

Written as DNA, the CDR3 is TGTGCCAGTCGCGGGACAGGGATCATTGGAGAGACCCAGTACTTC. Residues: CASRGTGIIGETQYF. The V and J genes are TRBV2 and TRBJ2-5, with 9 nucleotides matching TRBD1. From germline, CDR1 is SNHLY and CDR2 FYNNEI. V was pared by 9 bases and J by 4 bases, with 12 bases of the junction left unmatched. CDR3 length: 15 amino acids. Variable domain in full (rest from reference TRBV2 and TRBJ2-5): EPEVTQTPSHQVTQMGQEVILRCVPISNHLYFYWYRQILGQKVEFLVSFYNNEISEKSEIFDDQFSVERPDGSNFTLKIRSTKLEDSAMYFCASRGTGIIGETQYFGPGTRLLVL.

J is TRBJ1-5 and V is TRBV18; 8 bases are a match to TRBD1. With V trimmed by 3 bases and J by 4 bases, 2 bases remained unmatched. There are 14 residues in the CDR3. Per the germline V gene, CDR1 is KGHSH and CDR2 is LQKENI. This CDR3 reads CASSPGTGNQPQHF. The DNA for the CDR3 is TGTGCCAGCTCACCGGGGACAGGTAATCAGCCCCAGCATTTT.

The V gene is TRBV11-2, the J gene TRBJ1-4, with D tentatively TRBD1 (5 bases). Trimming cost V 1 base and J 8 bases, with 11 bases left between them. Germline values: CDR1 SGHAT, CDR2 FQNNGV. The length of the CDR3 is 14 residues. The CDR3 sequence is CASSLGVAGEKLFF. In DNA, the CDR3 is TGTGCCAGCAGCTTAGGTGTCGCAGGGGAAAAACTGTTTTTT.

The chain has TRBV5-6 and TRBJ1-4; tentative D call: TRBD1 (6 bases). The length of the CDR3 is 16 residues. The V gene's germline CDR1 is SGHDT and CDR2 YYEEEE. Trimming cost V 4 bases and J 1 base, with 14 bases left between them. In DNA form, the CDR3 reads TGTGCCAGCAGCGGGGGGACACGTGGAACTAATGAAAAACTGTTTTTT. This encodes CASSGGTRGTNEKLFF.

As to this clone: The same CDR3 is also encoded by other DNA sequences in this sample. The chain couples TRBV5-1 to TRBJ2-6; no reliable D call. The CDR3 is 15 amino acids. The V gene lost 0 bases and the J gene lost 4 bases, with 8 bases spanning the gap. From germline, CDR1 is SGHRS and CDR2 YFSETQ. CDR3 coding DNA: TGCGCCAGCAGCTTGGAGGGATCCGGGGCCAACGTCCTGACTTTC. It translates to CASSLEGSGANVLTF.

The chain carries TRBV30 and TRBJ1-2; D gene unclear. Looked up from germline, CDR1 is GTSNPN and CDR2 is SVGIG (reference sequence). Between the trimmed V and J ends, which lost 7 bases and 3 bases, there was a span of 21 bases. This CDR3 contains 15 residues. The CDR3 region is CASTPTATPYYGYTF. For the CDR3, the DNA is TGTGCCTCGACGCCCACAGCCACCCCATACTATGGCTACACCTTC.

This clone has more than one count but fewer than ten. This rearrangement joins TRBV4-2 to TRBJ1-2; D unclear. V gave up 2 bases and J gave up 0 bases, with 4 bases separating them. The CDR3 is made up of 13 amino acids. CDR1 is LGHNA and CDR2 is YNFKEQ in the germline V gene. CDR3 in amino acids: CASSQLTNYGYTF. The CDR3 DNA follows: TGTGCCAGCAGCCAACTGACTAACTATGGCTACACCTTC.

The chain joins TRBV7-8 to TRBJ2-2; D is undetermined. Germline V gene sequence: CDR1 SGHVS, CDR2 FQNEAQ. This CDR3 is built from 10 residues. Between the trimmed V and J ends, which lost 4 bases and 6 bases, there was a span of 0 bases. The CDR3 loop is CASSSGELFF. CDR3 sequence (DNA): TGTGCCAGCAGCTCCGGGGAGCTGTTTTTT.

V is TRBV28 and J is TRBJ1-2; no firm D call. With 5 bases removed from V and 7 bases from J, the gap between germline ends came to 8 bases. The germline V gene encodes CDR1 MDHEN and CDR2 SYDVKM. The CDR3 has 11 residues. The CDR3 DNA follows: TGTGCCAGCAGTCTCCGAGCTGGCTACACCTTC. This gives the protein CASSLRAGYTF.